This T cell receptor beta chain was sequenced during a study of blood T cell repertoires in COVID-19. The germline V gene has CDR1 MDHEN and CDR2 SYDVKM. Trimming at V came to 3 bases and at J to 5 bases, leaving 6 bases not matched to a gene. The CDR3 sequence is 16 residues long. This table comes from immunoSEQ multiplex PCR, and its TCRdb copy is limited to in-frame clones, with some not included. The sample consists of approximately 130,000 clones, roughly 87% of them appearing once. The sequencing sample was made of PBMCs or T cells enriched from blood (not recorded which). The V and J genes are TRBV28 and TRBJ2-1; 11 nucleotides match TRBD2. The source is a man aged 25 to 40 who had recovered from COVID-19. The chain's CDR3 is CASSFPRGLADNEQFF. As DNA, the CDR3 is TGTGCCAGCAGTTTCCCCAGGGGACTAGCGGACAATGAGCAGTTCTTC.